This record covers a single T cell receptor (beta chain). The sample has other DNA sequences that encode this CDR3 too. In the authors' workflow: Amplification of reference gene primers provided the estimated nucleated cell counts. Measured with immunoSEQ multiplex PCR; TCRdb has only the in-frame clones, and not every one. V and J calls and clone size are copied from that table; D and trimming were computed from the DNA. The sample holds roughly 230,000 clones, around four fifths seen once. The V and J ends lost 3 bases and 0 bases respectively, with 6 bases between them. CDR3 length equals 15 residues. Germline V gene lookup returns CDR1 LGHNT and CDR2 FRNRAP. The entry originates in a study of blood T cell repertoires in COVID-19.

Sequenced: peripheral blood. The genes are TRBV12-5 and TRBJ2-6, with TRBD2 as a possible D gene (5 bases). The receptor comes from a man in his forties with active or convalescent COVID-19. CDR3 sequence: CASGFGVSGANVLTF. In DNA form, the CDR3 reads TGTGCTAGTGGTTTCGGGGTCTCTGGGGCCAACGTCCTGACTTTC.